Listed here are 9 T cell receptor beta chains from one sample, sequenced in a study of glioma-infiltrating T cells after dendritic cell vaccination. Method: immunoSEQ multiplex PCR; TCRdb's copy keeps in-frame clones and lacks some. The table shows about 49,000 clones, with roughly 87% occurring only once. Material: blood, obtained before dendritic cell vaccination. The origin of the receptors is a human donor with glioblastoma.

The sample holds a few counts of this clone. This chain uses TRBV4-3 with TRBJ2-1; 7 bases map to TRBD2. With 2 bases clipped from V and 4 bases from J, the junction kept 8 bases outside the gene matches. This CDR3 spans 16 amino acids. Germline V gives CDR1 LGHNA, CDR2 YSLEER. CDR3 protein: CASSQIGLGRYNEQFF. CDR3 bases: TGCGCCAGCAGCCAAATCGGACTAGGTCGGTACAATGAGCAGTTCTTC.

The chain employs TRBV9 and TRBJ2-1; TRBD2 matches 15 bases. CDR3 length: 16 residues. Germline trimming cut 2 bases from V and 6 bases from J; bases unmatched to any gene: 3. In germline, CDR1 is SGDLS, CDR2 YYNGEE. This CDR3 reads CASSVGLAGGTNEQFF. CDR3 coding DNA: TGTGCCAGCAGCGTGGGACTAGCGGGAGGTACCAATGAGCAGTTCTTC.

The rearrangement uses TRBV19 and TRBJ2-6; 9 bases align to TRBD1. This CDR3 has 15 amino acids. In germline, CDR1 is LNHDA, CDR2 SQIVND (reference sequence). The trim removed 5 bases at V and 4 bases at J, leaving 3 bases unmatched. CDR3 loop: CASSDRGSGANVLTF. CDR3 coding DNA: TGTGCCAGTAGTGACAGGGGGTCCGGGGCCAACGTCCTGACTTTC.

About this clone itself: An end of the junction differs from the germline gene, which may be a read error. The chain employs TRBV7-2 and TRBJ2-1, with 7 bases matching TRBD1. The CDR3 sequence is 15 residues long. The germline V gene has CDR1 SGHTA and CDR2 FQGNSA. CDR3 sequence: CASSSTLALAQGLIF. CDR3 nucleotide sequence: TGTGCCAGCAGCTCGACACTGGCTCTAGCACAGGGGTTAATCTTC. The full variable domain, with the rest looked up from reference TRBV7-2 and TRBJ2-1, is GAGVSQSPSNKVTEKGKDVELRCDPISGHTALYWYRQSLGQGLEFLIYFQGNSAPDKSGLPSDRFSAERTGGSVSTLTIQRTQQEDSAVYLCASSSTLALAQGLIFGPGTRLTVL.

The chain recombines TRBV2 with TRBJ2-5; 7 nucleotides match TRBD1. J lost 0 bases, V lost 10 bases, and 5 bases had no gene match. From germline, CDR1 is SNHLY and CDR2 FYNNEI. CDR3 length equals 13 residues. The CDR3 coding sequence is TGTGCCACCCGACAGGGATACCAAGAGACCCAGTACTTC. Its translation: CATRQGYQETQYF.

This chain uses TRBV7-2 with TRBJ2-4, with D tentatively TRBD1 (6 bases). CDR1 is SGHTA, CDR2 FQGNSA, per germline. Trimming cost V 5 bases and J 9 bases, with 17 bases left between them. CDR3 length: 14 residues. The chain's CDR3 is CASSASQGGTIQYF. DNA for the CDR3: TGTGCCAGCAGCGCCAGCCAAGGGGGTACCATTCAGTACTTC. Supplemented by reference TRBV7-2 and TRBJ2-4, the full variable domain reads GAGVSQSPSNKVTEKGKDVELRCDPISGHTALYWYRQSLGQGLEFLIYFQGNSAPDKSGLPSDRFSAERTGGSVSTLTIQRTQQEDSAVYLCASSASQGGTIQYFGAGTRLSVL.

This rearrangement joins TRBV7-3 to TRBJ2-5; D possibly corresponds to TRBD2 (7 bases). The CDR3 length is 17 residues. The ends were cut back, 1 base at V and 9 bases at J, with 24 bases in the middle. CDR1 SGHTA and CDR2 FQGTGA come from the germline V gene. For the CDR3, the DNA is TGTGCCAGCAGCTTAATTGGTCGGGGGGCGGCGATGGAGGCCCAGTACTTC. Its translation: CASSLIGRGAAMEAQYF.

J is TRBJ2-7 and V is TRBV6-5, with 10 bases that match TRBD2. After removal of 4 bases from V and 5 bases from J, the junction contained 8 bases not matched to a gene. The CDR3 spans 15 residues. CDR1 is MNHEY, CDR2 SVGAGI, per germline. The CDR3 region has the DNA TGTGCCAGCAGTTCGTTACTAGCGGGAACTAACGAGCAGTACTTC. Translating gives CASSSLLAGTNEQYF.

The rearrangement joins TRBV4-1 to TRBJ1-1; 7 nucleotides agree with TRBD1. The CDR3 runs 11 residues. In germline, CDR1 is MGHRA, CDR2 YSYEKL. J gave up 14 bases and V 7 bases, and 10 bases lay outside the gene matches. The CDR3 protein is CASTPGTEYFF. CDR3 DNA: TGCGCCAGCACGCCCGGGACAGAGTACTTCTTT.